These 21 T cell receptor beta chains originate from one sample sequenced in a study of post-analysis software for immune sequencing data. Regarding the study as a whole: Patients had higher frequencies than controls of roughly five TRBV segments, including TRBV5-6, TRBV5-1 and TRBV20-1.

Their antigen targets remain unknown. Unique molecular identifiers had been added to the TCR beta cDNA libraries. TCRdb re-called the PCR reads through MiXCR, storing one row per CDR3 protein. Among about 820,000 distinct CDR3 sequences listed, approximately 53% were seen once. The sample comprised blood. The source is a girl aged 10 to 17 with multiple sclerosis.

The J gene is TRBJ2-1, the V gene TRBV6-1; D not resolved. With 8 bases removed from V and 10 bases from J, the gap between germline ends came to 15 bases. The germline CDR1 and CDR2 sequences are MNHNS and SASEGT. CDR3 length equals 12 residues. The CDR3 is CASAEAGWEQFF. The DNA of the CDR3 is TGTGCCAGCGCGGAAGCCGGATGGGAGCAGTTCTTC.

The chain has TRBV12-5 and TRBJ2-4; no firm D call. The CDR3 runs 15 residues. Germline V gene lookup returns CDR1 LGHNT and CDR2 FRNRAP. V lost 2 bases, J lost 3 bases, and 11 bases lay in between. The CDR3 loop reads CASGLYGLGKNIQYF. The CDR3 region has the DNA TGTGCTAGTGGTTTGTACGGCCTAGGCAAAAACATTCAGTACTTC.

This clonotype has a handful of counts. The chain uses TRBV12-3 or TRBV12-4 and TRBJ2-3, with D uncertain. CDR3 length: 12 amino acids. Trimming removed 8 bases from V and 2 bases from J, with 8 bases in between. CDR3 in amino acids: CASSPFTDTQYF. In DNA form, the CDR3 reads TGTGCCAGCTCACCGTTCACAGATACGCAGTATTTT.

This clonotype has a handful of counts. The CDR3: CASSSIGGGQNYGYTF. For the CDR3, the DNA is TGTGCCAGCAGTTCAATTGGTGGGGGACAGAACTATGGCTACACCTTC. The gene calls are TRBV28 and TRBJ1-2; 7 bases match TRBD1. V shed 4 bases and J 2 bases; nucleotides not matched to a gene: 10. Looked up from germline, CDR1 is MDHEN and CDR2 is SYDVKM. The CDR3 is made up of 16 amino acids.

V is TRBV7-2 and J is TRBJ2-7; no clear D. V was trimmed by 6 bases and J by 0 bases, leaving 12 bases between them. Per germline, CDR1 SGHTA and CDR2 FQGNSA. The length of the CDR3 is 14 residues. CDR3 amino acids: CASRLNTVSYEQYF. CDR3 DNA: TGTGCCAGCAGGTTGAATACAGTCTCCTACGAGCAGTACTTC.

The chain recombines TRBV20-1 with TRBJ2-7; D gene uncertain. The germline gives CDR1 DFQATT, CDR2 SNEGSKA (reference sequence). This CDR3 has 13 amino acids. Trimming left V 3 bases short and J 7 bases short, with 16 bases between. The CDR3 region is CSARERNYNEQYF. CDR3 nucleotide sequence: TGCAGTGCTAGGGAGCGTAACTACAATGAGCAGTACTTC.

V usage is TRBV19 and J usage is TRBJ2-4; D call uncertain. The end of the DNA aligns better with TRBJ2-7, so the J call may be wrong. The CDR3 totals 13 residues. CDR1 and CDR2 from the germline V gene are LNHDA and SQIVND (reference sequence). CDR3: CASSPRVGYEQYF. The CDR3 DNA follows: TGTGCCAGTAGTCCTCGGGTGGGATACGAGCAGTACTTC.

This clonotype came up a few times. The rearrangement links TRBV7-3 to TRBJ1-1; 7 bases are a match to TRBD1. CDR1 is SGHTA, CDR2 FQGTGA, per germline. The CDR3 has 15 amino acids. J was trimmed by 1 base and V by 4 bases; bases with no gene match: 6. The CDR3 region is CASSSSRTGNTEAFF. CDR3 sequence (DNA): TGTGCCAGCAGCTCGTCGCGGACAGGGAACACTGAAGCTTTCTTT.

This chain joins TRBV10-3 and TRBJ1-4; 7 bases fit TRBD1. Germline CDR1 is ENHRY and CDR2 is SYGVKD. CDR3 length: 15 amino acids. Germline trimming cut 10 bases from V and 0 bases from J; bases unmatched to any gene: 8. This chain's CDR3 is CATSGTEATNEKLFF. In DNA form, the CDR3 reads TGTGCCACCTCCGGGACAGAAGCAACTAATGAAAAACTGTTTTTT.

This clonotype was recorded a few times. V gene TRBV5-1 combines with J gene TRBJ1-2; maybe TRBD1 (5 bases). CDR1 and CDR2 from the germline V gene are SGHRS and YFSETQ. The CDR3 totals 18 residues. Trimming shortened V by 1 base and J by 2 bases, and 21 bases separated the two germline ends. This chain's CDR3 is CASSLSVPGPQTNYGYTF. CDR3 sequence (DNA): TGCGCCAGCAGCTTGAGTGTACCAGGGCCCCAAACCAACTATGGCTACACCTTC.

The gene calls are TRBV7-9 and TRBJ2-1; 9 positions match TRBD1. The trim removed 4 bases at V and 8 bases at J, leaving 9 bases unmatched. The CDR3 is 15 residues long. Germline V gene lookup returns CDR1 SEHNR and CDR2 FQNEAQ (reference sequence). CDR3: CASSSGDREFDEQFF. CDR3 DNA sequence: TGTGCCAGCAGCTCAGGGGACAGGGAATTCGATGAGCAGTTCTTC.

The chain is built from TRBV5-1 and TRBJ2-5; D remains ambiguous. The J call could be wrong; TRBJ2-7 is a better fit for the DNA end. The CDR3 covers 12 residues. Germline V lookup: CDR1 SGHRS, CDR2 YFSETQ. The CDR3 loop reads CASSIGGYEQYF. The CDR3 DNA follows: TGCGCCAGCAGCATCGGTGGGTACGAGCAGTACTTC.

The rearrangement links TRBV7-9 to TRBJ1-2; no firm D call. Trimming removed 6 bases at V and 0 bases at J, with 14 bases between. The CDR3 contains 15 residues. Germline V gene data show CDR1 as SEHNR and CDR2 as FQNEAQ (reference sequence). The CDR3 region has the DNA TGTGCCAGCAGTTACCGACCCGAGGCTAACTATGGCTACACCTTC. Residues: CASSYRPEANYGYTF.

V usage is TRBV29-1 and J usage is TRBJ2-1, with 13 positions matching TRBD2. The length of the CDR3 is 14 residues. V was pared by 5 bases and J by 9 bases, with 7 bases of the junction left unmatched. The V gene's germline CDR1 is SQVTM and CDR2 ANQGSEA. The CDR3 here is CSVRTSGGEVEQFF. Written as DNA, the CDR3 is TGCAGCGTTCGGACTAGCGGGGGAGAGGTTGAGCAGTTCTTC.

This clonotype has only a few counts. The chain combines TRBV29-1 with TRBJ2-7; D possibly corresponds to TRBD2 (5 bases). Germline loops: CDR1 SQVTM, CDR2 ANQGSEA. There are 14 residues in the CDR3. Trimming pared 0 bases from V and 0 bases from J, leaving 9 bases between. The CDR3 DNA reads as TGCAGCGTTGAAGAGCGAGAGGGCTCCTACGAGCAGTACTTC. It encodes CSVEEREGSYEQYF.

For this clonotype: One end of the junction varies from germline; a read error may be responsible. The rearrangement links TRBV5-1 to TRBJ2-1, with D perhaps TRBD2 (6 bases). The germline gives CDR1 SGHRS, CDR2 YFSETQ. This CDR3 has 18 amino acids. The CDR3: CASSPLARGLRSCNEQFF. In DNA, the CDR3 is TGCGCCAGCAGCCCCCTGGCGCGGGGCCTACGCTCCTGCAATGAGCAGTTCTTC.

A note on this clonotype: At one boundary the junction diverges from the germline segment, which might be a read error. The chain recombines TRBV5-1 with TRBJ1-6; D ambiguous. The germline CDR1 and CDR2 sequences are SGHRS and YFSETQ. This CDR3 comprises 14 residues. The CDR3 protein is CASSLWAKSSPPHF. The DNA for the CDR3 is TGCGCCAGCAGCTTGTGGGCCAAAAGTTCACCCCCCCACTTT.

The chain is built from TRBV7-2 and TRBJ2-7; tentatively, D is TRBD2 (6 bases). The end of the DNA is better explained by TRBJ2-5, so the J call may be wrong. This CDR3 region has 16 residues. Per germline, CDR1 SGHTA and CDR2 FQGNSA. Here the CDR3 DNA reads TGTGCCAGCAGCTTAGATTCAGGACTAAGGGGCGAGACCCAGTACTTC. Translation: CASSLDSGLRGETQYF.

The CDR3 sequence: CSVGQGEFYEQYF. The CDR3 bases are TGCAGCGTTGGACAGGGGGAATTCTACGAGCAGTACTTC. The chain recombines TRBV29-1 with TRBJ2-4, with 9 bases lining up with TRBD1. The last part of the DNA fits TRBJ2-7 better; the J call may be wrong. CDR3 length: 13 residues. CDR1 and CDR2 (germline): SQVTM, ANQGSEA.

This clonotype was observed once. The genes are TRBV6-4 and TRBJ2-1; 9 bases match TRBD2. After removal of 2 bases from V and 12 bases from J, the junction contained 8 bases not matched to a gene. The CDR3 contains 14 residues. The germline gives CDR1 MRHNA, CDR2 SNTAGT. CDR3 amino acids: CASSDGGGAVRQFF. CDR3 DNA sequence: TGTGCCAGCAGTGACGGCGGGGGGGCCGTAAGGCAGTTCTTC.

V is TRBV27 and J is TRBJ2-7, with 8 bases that match TRBD1. V was pared by 6 bases and J by 2 bases, with 9 bases of the junction left unmatched. The CDR3 runs to 15 residues. Germline lookup yields CDR1 MNHEY and CDR2 SMNVEV (reference sequence). CDR3 loop: CASREEGQGTYEQYF. Written as DNA, the CDR3 is TGTGCCAGCAGAGAGGAAGGACAGGGTACCTACGAGCAGTACTTC.